The sequence of this TCR beta chain was determined in a study of blood T cell repertoires in COVID-19. The method was immunoSEQ multiplex PCR; TCRdb's version includes in-frame clones alone and lacks a portion of them. Found here are approximately 72,000 clones, around 90% of them singletons; the top ten hold about 27%. Germline V gene sequence: CDR1 MNHNS, CDR2 SASEGT. Trimming stripped 1 base from V and 2 bases from J, with 9 bases between. The CDR3 sequence is 14 residues long. This sequence originates from a man between 45 and 60 years old with acute or convalescent COVID-19. The chain recombines TRBV6-1 with TRBJ2-7, with a tentative D call TRBD1 (6 bases). The sequenced sample consisted of peripheral blood. CDR3 bases: TGTGCCAGCAGTGAAGTAGGACAGACCTACGAGCAGTACTTC. Translated: CASSEVGQTYEQYF.